This entry concerns a single TCR beta chain. Antigen unknown. The data originate from a study of beta chain features in type 1 diabetes. Study findings and constraints: Type 1 diabetes patients had moderately but significantly shorter TCRB CDR3s in all four CD4+ subsets. Here, the possible influence of HLA type (on TCRB rearrangement) remained unresolved.

Donors underwent one heparinised blood draw, roughly 110 mL on average. Sort purity for all populations was recorded as exceeding 98%. The authors reverse transcribed all of the isolated RNA, so sequencing captured expressed TCRB transcripts. Clones were read by immunoSEQ multiplex PCR, and TCRdb kept only the in-frame ones, dropping some. The sample yields 850,000 to 900,000 clones, 17% seen once. The TCR was taken from a woman younger than 30 in good health. Source material: naive CD4+ T cells from blood.

In nucleotides, the CDR3 is TGTGCCAGCAGCTACCCCCTTTACCGGGGCTCCTACGAGCAGTACTTC. Protein sequence: CASSYPLYRGSYEQYF. The chain links TRBV7-2 to TRBJ2-7; D possibly corresponds to TRBD2 (5 bases). This CDR3 region has 16 residues. V dropped 4 bases and J dropped 0 bases, with 16 bases sitting between them. Per the germline V gene, CDR1 is SGHTA and CDR2 is FQGNSA. Using reference TRBV7-2 and TRBJ2-7 for the parts outside the CDR3, the full variable domain is GAGVSQSPSNKVTEKGKDVELRCDPISGHTALYWYRQSLGQGLEFLIYFQGNSAPDKSGLPSDRFSAERTGGSVSTLTIQRTQQEDSAVYLCASSYPLYRGSYEQYFGPGTRLTVT.